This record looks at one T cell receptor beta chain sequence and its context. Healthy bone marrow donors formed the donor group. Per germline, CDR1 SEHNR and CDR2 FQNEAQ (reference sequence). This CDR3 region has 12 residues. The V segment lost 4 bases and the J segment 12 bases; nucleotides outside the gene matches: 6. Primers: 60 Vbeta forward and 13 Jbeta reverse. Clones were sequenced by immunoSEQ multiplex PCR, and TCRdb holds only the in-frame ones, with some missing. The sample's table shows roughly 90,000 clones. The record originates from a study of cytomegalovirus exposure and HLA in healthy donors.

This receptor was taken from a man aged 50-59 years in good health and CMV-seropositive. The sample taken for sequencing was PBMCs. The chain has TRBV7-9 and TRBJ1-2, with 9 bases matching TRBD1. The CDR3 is CASSSGTGYHTF. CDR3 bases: TGTGCCAGCAGCTCCGGGACAGGGTATCACACCTTC.